This TCR beta chain was recorded in a study of shared clonotypes between healthy human individuals. The CDR3 spans 16 residues. Germline lookup yields CDR1 SGHDN and CDR2 FVKESK. Trimming left V 2 bases short and J 6 bases short, with 16 bases between. HIV-negative, healthy adults without recent acute infections or vaccinations were the donors. Generated by immunoSEQ multiplex PCR, the TCRdb table keeps only in-frame clones and is missing some. The sample comprises 2,500,000 or so clones, 93% of which are singletons, and roughly 0.39% rests with the top ten. Source material: naive CD4+ T cells from PBMCs. Sample subset: CD45RA+ positively selected. This sequence was found in a man between 18 and 35 years old in good health. Some clones in this sample may be carry-over from other donors' samples. The V and J genes are TRBV14 and TRBJ1-4, with D tentatively TRBD1 (5 bases). The CDR3, as DNA: TGTGCCAGCAGCCAAAGGTTGTCCAGGGAGGATGAAAAACTGTTTTTT. Its protein is CASSQRLSREDEKLFF.